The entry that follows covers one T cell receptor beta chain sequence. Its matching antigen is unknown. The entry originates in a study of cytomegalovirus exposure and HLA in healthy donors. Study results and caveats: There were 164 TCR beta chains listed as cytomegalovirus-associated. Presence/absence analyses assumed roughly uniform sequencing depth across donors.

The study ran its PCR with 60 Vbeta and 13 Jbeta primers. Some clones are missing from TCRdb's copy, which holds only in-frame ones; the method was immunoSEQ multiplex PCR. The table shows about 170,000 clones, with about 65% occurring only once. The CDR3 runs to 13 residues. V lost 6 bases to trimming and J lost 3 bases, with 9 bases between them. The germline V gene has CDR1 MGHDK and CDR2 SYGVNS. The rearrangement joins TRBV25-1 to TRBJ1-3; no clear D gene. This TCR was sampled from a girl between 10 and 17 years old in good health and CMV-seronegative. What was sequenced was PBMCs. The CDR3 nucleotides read TGTGCCAGCAGGGTATCGGGTGGAAACACCATATATTTT. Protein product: CASRVSGGNTIYF.